A selection of T cell receptor beta chains follows, all from one sample in a study of cytotoxic CD8 clonotypes in ibrutinib-treated CLL. Clones were read by immunoSEQ multiplex PCR, and TCRdb kept only the in-frame ones, dropping some. The sample carries approximately 190,000 clones, about four fifths recorded once. Sample: PBMCs, taken after 12 months of ibrutinib treatment. The receptors stem from a human donor with chronic lymphocytic leukemia. Both conserved end residues are trimmed from each CDR3.

V gene	J gene	CDR3 protein
TRBV2	TRBJ2-5	ASSEWMLETQY
TRBV28	TRBJ1-1	ASDQDVGQHTEAF
TRBV13	TRBJ1-1	ASSLRRTLNTEAF
TRBV29-1	TRBJ1-4	SVRAGGAVDEKLF
TRBV14	TRBJ1-6	ASSQAVGISPLH
TRBV7-9	TRBJ2-2	ASSSTEVRPARLPGELF
TRBV6-1	TRBJ1-2	ASSRGWTDPLGYT
TRBV7-2	TRBJ2-7	ASSSLAGGPPY
TRBV18	TRBJ2-5	ASSLVFGGNQETQY
TRBV28	TRBJ1-4	ASSLRTGANEKLF
TRBV5-1	TRBJ1-5	ASSLGQADVGQPQH
TRBV27	TRBJ2-1	ASSLRTSGAYNEQF
TRBV7-9	TRBJ1-6	ASSLTDNNSPLH
TRBV4-1	TRBJ1-5	ASSQDVGGSNQPQH
TRBV9	TRBJ2-1	ASSVAPYNEQF
TRBV11-3	TRBJ2-7	ASSPGGQVDEQY
TRBV7-7	TRBJ2-1	ASSPTPEHEQF
TRBV27	TRBJ2-7	ASSLLGTGYEQY
TRBV28	TRBJ2-7	ASSSVVERVQY
TRBV6-5	TRBJ1-2	ASSPLDSNYGYT
TRBV28	TRBJ1-5	ASRGVTFHSNQPQH
TRBV27	TRBJ1-5	ASRKWRPRTLIDSNQPQH
TRBV5-1	TRBJ2-7	ASSTQGPPYEQY
TRBV4-1	TRBJ2-7	ASSQDSRGTSAPREQY
TRBV11-2	TRBJ2-2	ASSSPRAGELF
TRBV6-9	TRBJ1-1	ASSWGQLNTEAF
TRBV5-5	TRBJ2-7	ATSRDSYEQY
TRBV10-2	TRBJ2-1	ASSGTSGYNEQF
TRBV28	TRBJ2-1	ASSFAGGPGNEQF
TRBV5-6	TRBJ2-7	ASSLSGRPYEQY
TRBV7-2	TRBJ2-1	ASSPRLAAEQF
TRBV7-2	TRBJ1-2	ASSQQTYGYT
TRBV4-1	TRBJ1-2	ASSQNTGDYYGYT
TRBV11-2	TRBJ2-7	ASSLDRGSYEQY
TRBV9	TRBJ1-1	ASRRGQAGTEAF
TRBV10-3	TRBJ2-7	AISESWQGSYEQY
TRBV7-9	TRBJ1-2	ASSLKAGQGLQRGYT